Below, 13 T cell receptor beta chains from the same sample are listed, as sequenced in a study of radiotherapy plus CTLA-4 blockade in lung cancer (dated by TCRdb to between 2018 and 2020). The library came from the immunoSEQ multiplex PCR assay. TCRdb carries this immuneACCESS record with in-frame sequences only. Its versions omit some clonotypes, under half of them owing to an unresolved V gene in the studies checked, with the rest unexplained. A total of tens of thousands of clones appear in this sample, approximately 76% of them only once. The ten largest account for around 7.7% of the sample. Material: peripheral blood, obtained from a patient treated with radiotherapy plus ipilimumab. The receptors stem from a human donor with non-small cell lung cancer who had stable disease on radiotherapy plus ipilimumab.

The chain carries TRBV5-5 and TRBJ1-2; 7 bases are a match to TRBD1. V shed 0 bases, J shed 5 bases, and the junction held 13 bases outside the gene matches. Germline V gene sequence: CDR1 SGHKS, CDR2 YYEKEE (reference sequence). The CDR3 totals 17 residues. The CDR3 spells CASSLEWGQPNLYGYTF. In DNA form, the CDR3 reads TGTGCCAGCAGCTTGGAGTGGGGACAGCCCAACCTATATGGCTACACCTTC.

The J gene is TRBJ2-7, the V gene TRBV7-9; D unresolved. CDR3 length equals 12 residues. V was trimmed by 1 base and J by 3 bases, leaving 4 bases between them. The V gene's germline CDR1 is SEHNR and CDR2 FQNEAQ (reference sequence). The CDR3 DNA reads as TGTGCCAGCAGCTTAGTGGACTACGAGCAGTACTTC. This codes for CASSLVDYEQYF. Filled out from reference TRBV7-9 and TRBJ2-7, the complete variable domain reads DTGVSQNPRHKITKRGQNVTFRCDPISEHNRLYWYRQTLGQGPEFLTYFQNEAQLEKSRLLSDRFSAERPKGSFSTLEIQRTEQGDSAMYLCASSLVDYEQYFGPGTRLTVT.

The chain recombines TRBV19 with TRBJ1-5; TRBD1 is a possible D gene (5 bases). Trimming took off 5 bases at V and 3 bases at J, with 8 bases between the two ends. The CDR3 runs to 13 residues. Germline V gene lookup returns CDR1 LNHDA and CDR2 SQIVND (reference sequence). CDR3 in amino acids: CASSSQVNQPQHF. In DNA form, the CDR3 reads TGTGCCAGTAGTTCACAGGTCAATCAGCCCCAGCATTTT. Variable domain in full (rest from reference TRBV19 and TRBJ1-5): DGGITQSPKYLFRKEGQNVTLSCEQNLNHDAMYWYRQDPGQGLRLIYYSQIVNDFQKGDIAEGYSVSREKKESFPLTVTSAQKNPTAFYLCASSSQVNQPQHFGDGTRLSIL.

The V call is TRBV30, the J call TRBJ1-2, with 9 bases that match TRBD1. Trimming removed 5 bases from V and 1 base from J; junction bases left unmatched: 8. Per the germline V gene, CDR1 is GTSNPN and CDR2 is SVGIG (reference sequence). The CDR3 length is 15 residues. CDR3 bases: TGTGCCTGGGGGGGACAGGGAACGGGTAACTATGGCTACACCTTC. It codes for CAWGGQGTGNYGYTF.

The CDR3 loop is CASSFGGVSGNTIYF. The CDR3, as DNA: TGTGCCAGCAGCTTCGGCGGGGTATCTGGAAACACCATATATTTT. The chain is built from TRBV7-8 and TRBJ1-3, with D unresolved. The V end lost 3 bases, the J end lost 1 base, and 10 bases lay between the germline ends. CDR1 is SGHVS, CDR2 FQNEAQ, per germline. The CDR3 is made up of 15 amino acids.

This chain joins TRBV16 and TRBJ2-7; no firm D call. V lost 2 bases to trimming and J lost 6 bases, with 14 bases between them. The CDR3 loop spans 14 amino acids. CDR1 and CDR2 from the germline V gene are KGHSY and FQNENV. CDR3 amino acids: CASSQASIGGEQYF. The CDR3 coding sequence is TGTGCCAGCAGCCAAGCTAGTATTGGTGGCGAGCAGTACTTC.

The rearrangement uses TRBV6-1 and TRBJ1-4; D is ambiguous. V was cut by 4 bases and J by 4 bases, with 10 bases left in between. Germline V gene lookup returns CDR1 MNHNS and CDR2 SASEGT. This CDR3 is built from 14 residues. In DNA, the CDR3 is TGTGCCAGCAGTGTGGCAGCCTTTAATGAAAAACTGTTTTTT. This translates into CASSVAAFNEKLFF.

The chain couples TRBV27 to TRBJ2-2; tentatively, D is TRBD2 (5 bases). CDR3 length: 15 amino acids. In germline, CDR1 is MNHEY, CDR2 SMNVEV (reference sequence). Trimming cost V 1 base and J 7 bases, with 13 bases left between them. The CDR3 protein is CASSLFRGMGGELFF. CDR3 bases: TGTGCCAGCAGTTTATTCCGGGGTATGGGCGGGGAGCTGTTTTTT.

Within the sample, this clone is medium-sized. This chain links TRBV7-9 with TRBJ2-1, with 9 bases identical to TRBD1. Germline-derived CDR1 and CDR2 are SEHNR and FQNEAQ (reference sequence). The CDR3 runs 19 residues. V was clipped by 5 bases and J by 5 bases; unmatched bases: 19. In nucleotides, the CDR3 is TGTGCCAGCAGCCCTCAGGACAGGGGCTTTAATAGGATGGACAATGAGCAGTTCTTC. Translating it yields CASSPQDRGFNRMDNEQFF.

The V call is TRBV9, the J call TRBJ1-6; the match to TRBD1 covers 7 bases. V was pared by 1 base and J by 0 bases, with 4 bases of the junction left unmatched. CDR1 and CDR2 from the germline V gene are SGDLS and YYNGEE. CDR3 length: 17 residues. This CDR3 reads CASSVKGDSSYNSPLHF. CDR3 coding DNA: TGTGCCAGCAGCGTAAAAGGGGACAGCTCCTATAATTCACCCCTCCACTTT.

The CDR3 bases are TGTGCCAGCAGCGCTGTGGTATCCTCCTACAATGAGCAGTTCTTC. Its protein is CASSAVVSSYNEQFF. The rearrangement links TRBV9 to TRBJ2-1; D is undetermined. The V and J ends lost 3 bases and 0 bases respectively, with 10 bases between them. The germline V gene has CDR1 SGDLS and CDR2 YYNGEE. The CDR3 consists of 15 residues.

This clone was seen more than once but under ten times. In nucleotides, the CDR3 is TGCGCCAGCAGTCAATCGATTGACCTGAACACTGAAGCTTTCTTT. This encodes CASSQSIDLNTEAFF. This sequence joins TRBV23-1 and TRBJ1-1, with no clear D. TRBV23-1 is assigned to the ORF class and has an uncertain function. The CDR3 has 15 residues. V was shortened by 0 bases and J by 0 bases, with 8 bases between the two germline ends.

The rearrangement links TRBV4-2 to TRBJ2-5, with unresolved D. Germline-derived CDR1 and CDR2 are LGHNA and YNFKEQ. V shed 0 bases and J shed 2 bases, with 10 bases lying between them. This CDR3 is built from 15 residues. CDR3 sequence: CASSQDLGQQETQYF. CDR3 in DNA: TGTGCCAGCAGCCAAGATCTAGGTCAACAAGAGACCCAGTACTTC.